This is a list of T cell receptor beta chains from one sample in a study of CD8+ T cells in alopecia areata. The repertoire was sequenced with immunoSEQ multiplex PCR; TCRdb's copy has only in-frame clones and lacks some. The table shows some 150,000 clones, with approximately 65% occurring only once. The source material was CD8+ T cells sorted from blood, sampled at week 0. Receptors originate from a human donor with alopecia areata. The conserved cysteine and the conserved F or W are not part of the CDR3 here. Each record gives: J gene, D gene, V gene, clone size, CDR3 protein. A D gene is named only where the DNA matches it firmly. Where a row states a size, it is once, few, many or the class of an expanded clone; other rows omit it.

TRBJ2-1,TRBD2,TRBV9,NA,ASSASGASYNEQF
TRBJ2-3,TRBD1,TRBV30,once,AWDRGGTDTQY
TRBJ2-7,TRBD2,TRBV6-6,NA,ASRPRGGVGEQY
TRBJ2-7,TRBD1,TRBV29-1,NA,SVIPGQVYDEQY
TRBJ2-3,NA,TRBV25-1,NA,ASRSDTQY
TRBJ2-1,TRBD2,TRBV4-1,few,ASSPRDYQKQF
TRBJ2-7,TRBD2,TRBV30,NA,AWIGPSGGNEQY
TRBJ1-6,TRBD1,TRBV25-1,NA,ASSRQGNSPLH
TRBJ2-5,NA,TRBV27,NA,ASSSGPQEY
TRBJ2-1,NA,TRBV30,few,ACLGTYYNEQF
TRBJ2-5,TRBD1,TRBV9,NA,ASSTSPTGVETQY
TRBJ2-2,TRBD1,TRBV27,NA,ASSPRQGLTGELF
TRBJ2-1,NA,TRBV29-1,NA,SVDGGSYNEQF
TRBJ1-1,TRBD1,TRBV29-1,NA,SVVFGQGIAEAF
TRBJ2-1,TRBD2,TRBV2,NA,ASMGTTSSYNEQF
TRBJ2-7,NA,TRBV4-1,once,ASSQGVGYEQY
TRBJ1-1,NA,TRBV7-2,few,ASSTHSEAF
TRBJ1-1,NA,TRBV6-1,NA,ASSDVEWTGEAF
TRBJ1-1,NA,TRBV4-1,NA,ASSPPGALGAF
TRBJ1-2,NA,TRBV6-5,NA,ASGEGVLYGYT
TRBJ2-7,NA,TRBV30,NA,AWSGSPSYYEQY
TRBJ2-5,NA,TRBV29-1,NA,SVTGLISEQETQY
TRBJ2-3,TRBD1,TRBV25-1,few,ASSEYRTGEGDTQY
TRBJ2-1,NA,TRBV30,NA,AWSDSAEQF
TRBJ2-5,NA,TRBV6-6,NA,ASSSGTPEETQY
TRBJ2-1,NA,TRBV4-1,NA,ASSQTGHQF
TRBJ2-1,NA,TRBV19,few,ASSITSSYNEQF
TRBJ2-7,NA,TRBV13,few,ASSLQGQRFYEQY
TRBJ2-7,NA,TRBV10-3,NA,AISESGPTYEQY
TRBJ2-5,NA,TRBV9,few,ASSVGDYQETQY
TRBJ1-6,NA,TRBV7-9,once,ASSLGRSLH
TRBJ2-7,NA,TRBV6-6,few,ASSRRVTGMGEQY
TRBJ1-1,NA,TRBV15,once,ATSRSTGPYTNTEAF
TRBJ2-5,TRBD2,TRBV29-1,few,SVEGLAVEETQY
TRBJ2-2,TRBD1,TRBV29-1,few,SVRTGEGGELF
TRBJ1-4,TRBD1,TRBV30,NA,ALTGTGEKLF
NA,TRBD2,TRBV30,once,ALEGLAGGRTGELF
TRBJ1-5,NA,TRBV2,NA,ASGVGGAWPQH
TRBJ1-1,NA,TRBV4-1,NA,ASSQQHDRTQAF
TRBJ2-7,NA,TRBV6-1,NA,ASDEQGEQY
TRBJ2-7,NA,TRBV25-1,few,ASSELEGSSYEQY
TRBJ2-2,NA,TRBV7-8,NA,ASSLVQTNTGELF
TRBJ2-1,NA,TRBV5-1,NA,ASSLAWTSEQF